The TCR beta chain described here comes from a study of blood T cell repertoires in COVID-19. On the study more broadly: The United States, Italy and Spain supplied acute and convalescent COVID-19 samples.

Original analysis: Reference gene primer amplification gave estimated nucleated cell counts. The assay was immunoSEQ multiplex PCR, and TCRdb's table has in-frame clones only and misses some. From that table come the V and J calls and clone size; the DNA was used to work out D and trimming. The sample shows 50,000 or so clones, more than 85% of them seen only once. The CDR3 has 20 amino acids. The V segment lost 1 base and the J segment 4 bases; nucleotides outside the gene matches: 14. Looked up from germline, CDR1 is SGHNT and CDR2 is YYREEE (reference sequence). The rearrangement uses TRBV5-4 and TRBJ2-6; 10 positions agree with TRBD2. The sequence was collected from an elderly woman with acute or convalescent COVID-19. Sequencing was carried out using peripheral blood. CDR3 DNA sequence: TGTGCCAGCAGCTTGCCACTGGGGCTAGCGGGAGCGGGGGGGGCCAACGTCCTGACTTTC. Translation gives CASSLPLGLAGAGGANVLTF. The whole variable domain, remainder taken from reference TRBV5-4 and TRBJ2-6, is ETGVTQSPTHLIKTRGQQVTLRCSSQSGHNTVSWYQQALGQGPQFIFQYYREEENGRGNFPPRFSGLQFPNYSSELNVNALELDDSALYLCASSLPLGLAGAGGANVLTFGAGSRLTVL.